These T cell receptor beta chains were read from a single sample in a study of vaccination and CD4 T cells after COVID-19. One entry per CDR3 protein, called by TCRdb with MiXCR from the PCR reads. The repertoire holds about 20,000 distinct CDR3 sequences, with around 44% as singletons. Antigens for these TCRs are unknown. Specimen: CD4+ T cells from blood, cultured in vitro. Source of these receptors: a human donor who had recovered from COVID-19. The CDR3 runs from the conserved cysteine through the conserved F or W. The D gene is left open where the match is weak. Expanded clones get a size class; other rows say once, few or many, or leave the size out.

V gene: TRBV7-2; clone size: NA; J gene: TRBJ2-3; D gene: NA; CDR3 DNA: TGTGCCAGCAGCCTACGGCGGTCGGATACGCAGTATTTT; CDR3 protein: CASSLRRSDTQYF
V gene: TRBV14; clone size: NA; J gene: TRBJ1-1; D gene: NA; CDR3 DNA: TGTGCCAGCGCTAGAGGGGGGCGTGAAGCTTTCTTT; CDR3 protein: CASARGGREAFF
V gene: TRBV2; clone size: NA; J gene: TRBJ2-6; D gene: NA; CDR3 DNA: TGTGCCAGCAGTGAACTGCGGTCTTCTGGGGCCAACGTCCTGACTTTC; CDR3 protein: CASSELRSSGANVLTF
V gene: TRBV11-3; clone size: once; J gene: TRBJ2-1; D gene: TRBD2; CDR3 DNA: TGTGCCAGCAGCCCGGGACTAGCGGAGCAGTTCTTC; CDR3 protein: CASSPGLAEQFF
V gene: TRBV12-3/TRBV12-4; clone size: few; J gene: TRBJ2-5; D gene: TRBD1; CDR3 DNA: TGTGCCAGCAGCCCAACCGGGACAGCCTCTATAGGGACCCAGTACTTC; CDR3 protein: CASSPTGTASIGTQYF
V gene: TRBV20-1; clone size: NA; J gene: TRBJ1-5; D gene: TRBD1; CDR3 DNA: TGCAGTGCAAAAGGACAGGGCCATCAGCCCCAGCATTTT; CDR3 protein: CSAKGQGHQPQHF
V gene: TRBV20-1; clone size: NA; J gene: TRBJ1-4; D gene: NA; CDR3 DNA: TGCAGTGCTCGACGGGGAACTGCAACTAATGAAAAACTGTTTTTT; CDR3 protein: CSARRGTATNEKLFF
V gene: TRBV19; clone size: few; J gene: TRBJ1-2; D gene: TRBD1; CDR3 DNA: TGTGCCAGTAGCTCGGACAGGGGCTATGGCTACACCTTC; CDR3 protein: CASSSDRGYGYTF
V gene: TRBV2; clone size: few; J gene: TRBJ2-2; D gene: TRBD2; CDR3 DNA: TGTGCCAGCAGGATCGGGACTAGCGGGACCGGGGAGCTGTTTTTT; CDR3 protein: CASRIGTSGTGELFF
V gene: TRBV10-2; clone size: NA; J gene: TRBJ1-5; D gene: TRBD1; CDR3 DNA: TGCGCCAGCAGTGAGTCGGTGGGACAGGGTGGAAATCAGCCCCAGCATTTT; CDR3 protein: CASSESVGQGGNQPQHF
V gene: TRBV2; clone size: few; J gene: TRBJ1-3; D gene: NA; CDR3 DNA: TGTGCCAGCAGAGTACGGGGATCTGGAAACACCATATATTTT; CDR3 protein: CASRVRGSGNTIYF
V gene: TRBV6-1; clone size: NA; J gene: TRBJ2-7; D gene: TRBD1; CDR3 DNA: TGTGCCACCACACTGGGGACAGGGGGCTACGAGCAGTACTTC; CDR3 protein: CATTLGTGGYEQYF
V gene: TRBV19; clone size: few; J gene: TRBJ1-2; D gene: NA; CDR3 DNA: TGTGCCAGTAGCCACCGGGGGACAACCAACTATGGCTACACCTTC; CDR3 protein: CASSHRGTTNYGYTF
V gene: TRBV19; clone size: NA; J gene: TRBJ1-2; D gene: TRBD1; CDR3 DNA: TGTGCCAGTAGTATACTAAACAGGGACAGGGCCCATGGCTACACCTTC; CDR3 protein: CASSILNRDRAHGYTF
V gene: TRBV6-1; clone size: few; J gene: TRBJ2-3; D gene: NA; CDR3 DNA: TGTGCCAGCCGCTCCCCGGGGGCGGCCGATACGCAGTATTTT; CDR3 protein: CASRSPGAADTQYF
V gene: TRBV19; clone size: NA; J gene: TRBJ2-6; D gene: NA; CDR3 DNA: TGTGCCAGTAGCGGGGGGCGACGATACTCTGGGGCCAACGTCCTGACTTTC; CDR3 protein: CASSGGRRYSGANVLTF
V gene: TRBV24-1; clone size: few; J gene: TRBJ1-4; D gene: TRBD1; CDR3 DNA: TGTGCCACCAGTGTCCTAGGACAGGGGGGCGAAAAACTGTTTTTT; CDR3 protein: CATSVLGQGGEKLFF
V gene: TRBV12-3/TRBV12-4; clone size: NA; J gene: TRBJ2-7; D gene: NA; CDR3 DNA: TGTGCCAGCCCGAGACAGGTTCGTCCCTACGAGCAGTACTTC; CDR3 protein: CASPRQVRPYEQYF
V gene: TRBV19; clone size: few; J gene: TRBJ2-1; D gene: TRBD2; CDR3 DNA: TGTGCCACCAACCAGGGAGGGGTAGGGAATGAGCAGTTCTTC; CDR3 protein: CATNQGGVGNEQFF
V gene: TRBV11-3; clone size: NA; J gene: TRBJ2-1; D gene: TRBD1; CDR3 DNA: TGTGCCAGCAGCTCCTCACAGGGGGTTGGGCAGTTCTTC; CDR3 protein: CASSSSQGVGQFF
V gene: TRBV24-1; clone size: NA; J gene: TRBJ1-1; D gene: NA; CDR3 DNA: TGTGCCACCAGTGATTTGGGCAGCAACGAAGCTTTCTTT; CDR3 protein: CATSDLGSNEAFF
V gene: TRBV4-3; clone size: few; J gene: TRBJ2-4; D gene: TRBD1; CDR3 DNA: TGCGCCAGCAGCCAGACAGGGGAGTCCAAAAACATTCAGTACTTC; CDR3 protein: CASSQTGESKNIQYF
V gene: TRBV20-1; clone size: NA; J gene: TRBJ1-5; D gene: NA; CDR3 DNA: TGCAGTGCTCAATCTTTACAGGGAGTGAGTCAGCCCCAGCATTTT; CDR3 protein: CSAQSLQGVSQPQHF
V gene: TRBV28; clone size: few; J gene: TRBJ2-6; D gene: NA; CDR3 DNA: TGTGCCAGCAGTTTATCTGGGGCCAACGTCCTGACTTTC; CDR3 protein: CASSLSGANVLTF
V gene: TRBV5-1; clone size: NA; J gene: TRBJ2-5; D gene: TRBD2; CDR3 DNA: TGCGCCAGCAGCTTGTTTGGGTTAGCGGGAGTCCAAGAGACCCAGTACTTC; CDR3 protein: CASSLFGLAGVQETQYF
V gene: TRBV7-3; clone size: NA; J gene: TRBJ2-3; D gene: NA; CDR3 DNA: TGTGCCAGCAGCTTAACATCCGGGGCTTATATGGATACGCAGTATTTT; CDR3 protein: CASSLTSGAYMDTQYF
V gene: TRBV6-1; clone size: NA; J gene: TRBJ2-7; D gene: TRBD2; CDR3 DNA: TGTGCCAGCAGTGACTATGCAAGCGGGAGGGCCTGGCAGTACTTC; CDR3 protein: CASSDYASGRAWQYF
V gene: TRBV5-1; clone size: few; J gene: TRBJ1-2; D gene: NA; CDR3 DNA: TGCGCCAGCAGCTTAGGACCTGGTGGCTACACCTTC; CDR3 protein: CASSLGPGGYTF
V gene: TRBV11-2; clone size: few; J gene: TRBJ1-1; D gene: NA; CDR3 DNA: TGTGCCAGCAGCCTAAGTACGATCACTGAAGCTTTCTTT; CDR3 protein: CASSLSTITEAFF
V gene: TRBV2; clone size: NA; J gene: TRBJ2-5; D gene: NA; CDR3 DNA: TGTGCCAGCAAACAACAAGGGCCCCGACAAGAGACCCAGTACTTC; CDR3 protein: CASKQQGPRQETQYF
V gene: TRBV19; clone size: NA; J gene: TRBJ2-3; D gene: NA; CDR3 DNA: TGTGCCAGTAATCACCGAACAGATACGCAGTATTTT; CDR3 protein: CASNHRTDTQYF
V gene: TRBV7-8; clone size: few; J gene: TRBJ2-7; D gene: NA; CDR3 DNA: TGTGCCAGCAGCTTAGAAGAGGGTGGGCAGCAGTACTTC; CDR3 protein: CASSLEEGGQQYF
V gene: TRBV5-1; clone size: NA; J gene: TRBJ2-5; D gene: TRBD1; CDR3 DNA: TGCGCCAGCAGTAGGCAGGGGGCTGACGAAGAGACCCAGTACTTC; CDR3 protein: CASSRQGADEETQYF
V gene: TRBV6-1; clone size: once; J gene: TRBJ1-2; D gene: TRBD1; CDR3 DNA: TGTGCCAGCAGTAACAGGGGCTACTATGGCTACACCTTC; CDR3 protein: CASSNRGYYGYTF
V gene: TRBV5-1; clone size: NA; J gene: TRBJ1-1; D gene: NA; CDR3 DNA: TGCGCCAGCAGCTTCAGCGACAGTCCCAGCAGGACTGAAGCTTTCTTT; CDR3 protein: CASSFSDSPSRTEAFF
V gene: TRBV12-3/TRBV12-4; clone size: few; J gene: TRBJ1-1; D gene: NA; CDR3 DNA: TGTGCCAGCAGTAGCTTCGCAGGGGCTGAAGCTTTCTTT; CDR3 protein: CASSSFAGAEAFF
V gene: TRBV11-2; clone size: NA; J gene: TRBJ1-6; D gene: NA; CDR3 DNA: TGTGCCAGCACCGTCTCCTATAATTCACCCCTCCACTTT; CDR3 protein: CASTVSYNSPLHF
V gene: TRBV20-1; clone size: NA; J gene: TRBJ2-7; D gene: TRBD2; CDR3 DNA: TGCAGCGTTGCCTCACTAGCGGACTCCTACGAGCAGTACTTC; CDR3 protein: CSVASLADSYEQYF
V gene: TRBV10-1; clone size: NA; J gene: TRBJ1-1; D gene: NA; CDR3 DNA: TGCGCCAGCAGTGAGTCGAAAGGGGGGCTGACTGAAGCTTTCTTT; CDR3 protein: CASSESKGGLTEAFF
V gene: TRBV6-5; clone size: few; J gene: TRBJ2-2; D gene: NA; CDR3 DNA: TGTGCCAGCAGTTACGTCGGTAGAGTCAACACCGGGGAGCTGTTTTTT; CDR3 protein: CASSYVGRVNTGELFF
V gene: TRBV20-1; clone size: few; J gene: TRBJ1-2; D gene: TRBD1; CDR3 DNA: TGCAGTGCTAGAGATCCCAGGGGGCTGGGTGGCTACACCTTC; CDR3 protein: CSARDPRGLGGYTF
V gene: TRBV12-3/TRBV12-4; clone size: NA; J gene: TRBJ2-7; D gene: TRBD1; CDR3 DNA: TGTGCCAGCAGCGCGCAGGCGACAGGGGGCTCCTACGAGCAGTACTTC; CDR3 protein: CASSAQATGGSYEQYF
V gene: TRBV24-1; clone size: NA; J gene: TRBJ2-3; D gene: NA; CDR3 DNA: TGTGCCACCAGGGGGGAAGTGATAGATACGCAGTATTTT; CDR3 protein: CATRGEVIDTQYF
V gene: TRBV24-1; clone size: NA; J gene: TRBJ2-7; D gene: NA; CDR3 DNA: TGTGCCACCAGTGATAGAAACTACGAGCAGTACTTC; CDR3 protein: CATSDRNYEQYF
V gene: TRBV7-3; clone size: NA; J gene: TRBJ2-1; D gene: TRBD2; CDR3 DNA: TGTGCCAGCAGCCTCCAGGGCCGGGGGGGCCCCCATGAGCAGTTCTTC; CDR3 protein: CASSLQGRGGPHEQFF
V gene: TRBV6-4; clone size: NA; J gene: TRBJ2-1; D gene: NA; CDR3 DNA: TGTGCCAGCAGTAACGGATACAATGAGCAGTTCTTC; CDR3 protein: CASSNGYNEQFF
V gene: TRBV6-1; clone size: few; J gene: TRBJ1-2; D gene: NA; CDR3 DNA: TGTGCCAGCTCCTTCTATTTAACACAGGGCCCCGGCTACACCTTC; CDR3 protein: CASSFYLTQGPGYTF
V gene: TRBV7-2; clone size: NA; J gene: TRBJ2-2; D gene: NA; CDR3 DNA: TGTGCCAGCAGTTCATCACCAAGGCGGTCGGGGACCACCGGGGAGCTGTTTTTT; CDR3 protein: CASSSSPRRSGTTGELFF
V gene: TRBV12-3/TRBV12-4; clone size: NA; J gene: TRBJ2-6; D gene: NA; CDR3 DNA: TGTGCCAGCAGTCGGGGCACCGGGGCCAACGTCCTGACTTTC; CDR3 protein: CASSRGTGANVLTF
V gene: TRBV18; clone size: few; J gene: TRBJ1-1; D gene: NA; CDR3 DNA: TGTGCCAGCTCACTATCGCCACAGGGCGGAGGTACTGAAGCTTTCTTT; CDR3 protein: CASSLSPQGGGTEAFF
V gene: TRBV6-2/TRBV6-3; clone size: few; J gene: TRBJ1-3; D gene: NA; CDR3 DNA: TGTGCCAGCAGTTACTCGATTGCCGTCTCTGGAAACACCATATATTTT; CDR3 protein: CASSYSIAVSGNTIYF
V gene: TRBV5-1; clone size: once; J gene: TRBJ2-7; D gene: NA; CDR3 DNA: TGCGCCAGCAGCTTGGATCCACTGACGGAAGAGCAGTACTTC; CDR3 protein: CASSLDPLTEEQYF
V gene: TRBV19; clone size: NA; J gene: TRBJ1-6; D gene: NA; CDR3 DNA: TGTGCCAGTAGTAGCCTGAGGAATTCACCCCTCCACTTT; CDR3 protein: CASSSLRNSPLHF
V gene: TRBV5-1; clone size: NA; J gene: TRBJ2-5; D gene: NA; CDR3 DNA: TGCGCCAGCAGCTTAGGGGACGAGACCCAGTACTTC; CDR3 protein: CASSLGDETQYF
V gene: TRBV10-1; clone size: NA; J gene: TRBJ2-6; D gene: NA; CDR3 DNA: TGCGCCAGCAGTGAGTCGGCGGGGCTAGGGGCCAACGTCCTGACTTTC; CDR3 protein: CASSESAGLGANVLTF